Presented here are 14 T cell receptor beta chains from one specimen sequenced in a study of blood T cell repertoires in COVID-19. This table comes from immunoSEQ multiplex PCR, and its TCRdb copy is limited to in-frame clones, with some not included. This sample yields around 180,000 clones, of which 80% to 90% are seen a single time; roughly 9.8% belongs to the top ten. Sequencing input: peripheral blood. All receptors derive from a human donor with active or convalescent COVID-19. The donor label of this sample is uncertain.

V and J are TRBV11-2 and TRBJ2-7; weak D call: TRBD1 (5 bases). The CDR3 covers 13 residues. Germline-derived CDR1 and CDR2 are SGHAT and FQNNGV. V lost 1 base to trimming and J lost 3 bases, with 7 bases between them. The CDR3 loop is CASSLGRVYEQYF. The CDR3 DNA reads as TGTGCCAGCAGCTTAGGCAGGGTCTACGAGCAGTACTTC.

The chain has TRBV30 and TRBJ2-7; D remains ambiguous. The germline V gene has CDR1 GTSNPN and CDR2 SVGIG (reference sequence). The V end was cut by 2 bases, the J end by 3 bases, with 5 bases between. The CDR3 length is 11 residues. The CDR3 region has the DNA TGTGCCTGGAGTTACTTCTACGAGCAGTACTTC. The encoded protein is CAWSYFYEQYF.

This clone showed up just a few times. The gene calls are TRBV27 and TRBJ2-3; 8 nucleotides line up with TRBD1. V was pared by 5 bases and J by 0 bases, with 4 bases of the junction left unmatched. This CDR3 is 15 amino acids long. Germline V gene lookup returns CDR1 MNHEY and CDR2 SMNVEV (reference sequence). The CDR3 loop is CASSTRTGSTDTQYF. The CDR3 DNA reads TGTGCCAGCAGTACCCGGACAGGGAGCACAGATACGCAGTATTTT.

This rearrangement joins TRBV29-1 to TRBJ2-1; TRBD2 is a possible D gene (10 bases). The length of the CDR3 is 18 residues. From germline, CDR1 is SQVTM and CDR2 ANQGSEA. The V end was cut by 3 bases, the J end by 2 bases, with 23 bases between. CDR3 residues: CSVEHRGRLAGAYNEQFF. The CDR3 nucleotides read TGCAGCGTTGAGCACAGGGGGCGGCTAGCGGGAGCCTACAATGAGCAGTTCTTC.

The genes are TRBV21-1 and TRBJ2-7; the table's D call of TRBD2 was not tested on the DNA. TRBV21-1 is a documented pseudogene. CDR3 length: 16 amino acids. CDR3 DNA: TGTGCCAGCAGCAAAGTTGGAGGAGGGCCTCGTGCTGTGCAGTACTTC. Encoded protein: CASSKVGGGPRAVQYF.

The chain couples TRBV7-3 to TRBJ2-7; 9 bases align to TRBD1. In germline, CDR1 is SGHTA, CDR2 FQGTGA. The CDR3 runs to 14 residues. V was pared by 4 bases and J by 5 bases, with 6 bases of the junction left unmatched. This CDR3 is CASSSGTGSHEQYF. CDR3 nucleotides: TGTGCCAGCAGCTCCGGGACAGGGTCCCACGAGCAGTACTTC.

The V call is TRBV30, the J call TRBJ1-5; the match to TRBD1 covers 7 bases. Unmatched junction bases numbered 5, after V lost 2 bases and J lost 7 bases. Germline V gene data show CDR1 as GTSNPN and CDR2 as SVGIG (reference sequence). The CDR3 extends over 13 amino acids. The CDR3 nucleotides read TGTGCCTGGAGTTACAGGGGAGAACAGCCCCAGCATTTT. It specifies CAWSYRGEQPQHF. The full variable domain, with the rest looked up from reference TRBV30 and TRBJ1-5, is SQTIHQWPATLVQPVGSPLSLECTVEGTSNPNLYWYRQAAGRGLQLLFYSVGIGQISSEVPQNLSASRPQDRQFILSSKKLLLSDSGFYLCAWSYRGEQPQHFGDGTRLSIL.

The chain has TRBV27 and TRBJ2-6; 7 bases agree with TRBD1. Per the germline V gene, CDR1 is MNHEY and CDR2 is SMNVEV (reference sequence). The CDR3 spans 17 residues. The junction had 8 bases not matched to a gene; V was cut back by 6 bases and J by 0 bases. The CDR3 DNA reads as TGTGCCAGCAGGCCCGGACAGGCAGCCTCTGGGGCCAACGTCCTGACTTTC. This codes for CASRPGQAASGANVLTF.

The chain joins TRBV12-3 or TRBV12-4 to TRBJ2-5; TRBD2 agrees at 7 bases. Unmatched junction bases numbered 2, after V lost 0 bases and J lost 7 bases. This CDR3 contains 13 residues. The CDR3 protein is CASSLAGGVTQYF. CDR3 DNA: TGTGCCAGCAGTTTAGCTGGGGGGGTGACCCAGTACTTC.

In nucleotides, the CDR3 is TGTGCCACCAGCAGAGAACAGGGGCCGTGGGAAAAACTGTTTTTT. It translates to CATSREQGPWEKLFF. This sequence joins TRBV15 and TRBJ1-4, with TRBD1 matching over 7 bases. CDR1 is LNHNV, CDR2 YYDKDF, per germline (reference sequence). The CDR3 runs to 15 residues. J was trimmed by 8 bases and V by 0 bases; bases with no gene match: 6.

This chain joins TRBV4-3 and TRBJ2-2; D not resolved. Germline V gives CDR1 LGHNA, CDR2 YSLEER. The V end lost 0 bases, the J end lost 6 bases, and 23 bases lay between the germline ends. CDR3 length: 19 residues. CDR3 amino acids: CASSQDLAPLGTRAGELFF. CDR3 nucleotides: TGCGCCAGCAGCCAAGATTTGGCCCCCCTAGGCACCCGAGCCGGGGAGCTGTTTTTT.

V usage is TRBV2 and J usage is TRBJ2-1, with 9 bases fitting TRBD2. CDR1 SNHLY and CDR2 FYNNEI come from the germline V gene. The length of the CDR3 is 15 residues. Losses at the gene ends were 6 bases for V and 9 bases for J; bases not matched to a gene: 12. The CDR3 spells CASSPLASGVSEQFF. The DNA of the CDR3 is TGTGCCAGCAGCCCACTCGCTAGCGGGGTGAGTGAGCAGTTCTTC.

The J gene is TRBJ2-7, the V gene TRBV5-1, with TRBD1 matching 7 bases. This CDR3 contains 18 residues. Trimming cost V 4 bases and J 0 bases; bases outside gene matches: 16. Germline V gene data show CDR1 as SGHRS and CDR2 as YFSETQ. CDR3 sequence (DNA): TGCGCCAGCAGCCGACAGACTGGGGGACAGCCGAGCTCCTACGAGCAGTACTTC. It encodes CASSRQTGGQPSSYEQYF.

The rearrangement links TRBV5-4 to TRBJ2-7; 11 bases map to TRBD1. The ends lost 4 bases at V and 9 bases at J; junction bases unmatched: 6. Germline values: CDR1 SGHNT, CDR2 YYREEE (reference sequence). CDR3 length: 13 amino acids. CDR3 sequence reads: CASSRDRGSRQYF. The CDR3 DNA follows: TGTGCCAGCAGCAGGGACAGGGGGAGCAGGCAGTACTTC.